This note documents a single T cell receptor beta chain sequence. In the authors' methods: TCR counts had a median of about 94,000 per sample and spanned roughly 23,224 to 690,600. TCRdb processed the RACE reads anew with MiXCR; each CDR3 protein has one entry. The V and J calls were determined by TCRdb, not by the authors. Found here are approximately 89,000 distinct CDR3 sequences, around 6.7% of them singletons; the top ten hold 1% to 1.5%. The time point is: patch test 2, 6 weeks after DPC sensitization. Specified treatment: therapeutic diphenylcyclopropenone sensitization with weekly scalp DPC. The data are from a study of human T cells and chemical hapten exposure. Across the whole study: Investigators sensitized around 2 cm by around 2 cm of upper inner arm skin with 2% DPC. TCR yield per sample varied, mainly due to pooled library volumes.

The sequenced sample was whole blood, obtained in connection with sensitization to the hapten diphenylcyclopropenone (DPC). The TCR originated in a woman aged 25 to 39 with alopecia areata. Some clones in this sample may be carry-over from other donors' samples.

The CDR3, as DNA: TGCAGTGCTAGGGACTTACAGGGAGTTGGCTCCTACGAGCAGTACTTC. It translates to CSARDLQGVGSYEQYF. V is TRBV20-1 and J is TRBJ2-7; perhaps TRBD1 as D (6 bases). The CDR3 has 16 amino acids. The germline CDR1 and CDR2 sequences are DFQATT and SNEGSKA (reference sequence). Trimming cost V 3 bases and J 0 bases, with 18 bases left between them.